One sample yielded the 26 T cell receptor beta chains listed below, sequenced in a study of shared clonotypes between healthy human individuals. Profiling relied on immunoSEQ multiplex PCR, and the TCRdb table lists in-frame clones only, not all of them. The data contain about a million clones, approximately 75% of them seen just once; the ten biggest clones take up approximately 0.9%. The material sequenced was memory CD4+ T cells from PBMCs. Noted subset: CD45RA-negative fraction. The receptor set was obtained from a man in his late teens or twenties in good health. Some clones in this sample may be carry-over from other donors' samples.

The chain has TRBV10-1 and TRBJ1-1, with a weak D call TRBD1 (5 bases). V lost 3 bases to trimming and J lost 4 bases, with 12 bases between them. The CDR3 totals 14 residues. CDR1 is WNHNN and CDR2 is SYGVQD in the germline V gene (reference sequence). CDR3 coding DNA: TGCGCCAGCAGTGATTCGATTGGGGCCACTGAAGCTTTCTTT. This translates into CASSDSIGATEAFF.

As regards this clone: A much larger clone is a single base away; this may be a read error. The same CDR3 is also encoded by other DNA sequences in this sample. The chain carries TRBV30 and TRBJ1-1, with D hard to call. CDR3 length: 11 residues. Looked up from germline, CDR1 is GTSNPN and CDR2 is SVGIG (reference sequence). V lost 2 bases and J 3 bases, leaving 4 bases between the germline ends. The CDR3 sequence is CAWSKDTEAFF. In DNA, the CDR3 is TGTGCCTGGAGTAAGGACACTGAAGCTTTCTTT.

V usage is TRBV29-1 and J usage is TRBJ2-3; D may be TRBD1 or TRBD2 (5 bases each). Germline V gene sequence: CDR1 SQVTM, CDR2 ANQGSEA. Between the trimmed V and J ends, which lost 4 bases and 2 bases, there was a span of 13 bases. The CDR3 is made up of 14 amino acids. This CDR3 is CSVVRAGTTDTQYF. For the CDR3, the DNA is TGCAGCGTTGTTAGGGCTGGGACCACAGATACGCAGTATTTT.

The chain carries TRBV5-1 and TRBJ2-7, with 7 bases aligning to TRBD1. Per the germline V gene, CDR1 is SGHRS and CDR2 is YFSETQ. This CDR3 is 18 amino acids long. V lost 0 bases to trimming and J lost 4 bases; unmatched junction nucleotides: 16. The CDR3 DNA sequence: TGCGCCAGCAGCTTGGAACCCAACAGGGGTGGCACAATATACGAGCAGTACTTC. This sequence encodes CASSLEPNRGGTIYEQYF.

The rearrangement joins TRBV18 to TRBJ2-7; D ambiguous. The V and J ends lost 3 bases and 6 bases respectively, with 12 bases between them. CDR1 and CDR2 from the germline V gene are KGHSH and LQKENI. This CDR3 contains 13 residues. In nucleotides, the CDR3 is TGTGCCAGCTCACCCGGCGGACCTCGCGAGCAGTACTTC. Protein sequence: CASSPGGPREQYF.

This clone was observed a handful of times. The chain has TRBV14 and TRBJ1-1; TRBD1 might be the D (6 bases). CDR1 and CDR2 from the germline V gene are SGHDN and FVKESK. This CDR3 comprises 15 residues. Trimming cost V 2 bases and J 1 base, with 11 bases left between them. CDR3 in amino acids: CASSQQWGANTEAFF. Written as DNA, the CDR3 is TGTGCCAGCAGCCAACAGTGGGGGGCGAACACTGAAGCTTTCTTT.

This clone was seen a single time. This rearrangement joins TRBV9 to TRBJ2-5; 8 nucleotides agree with TRBD2. Germline CDR1 reads SGDLS; CDR2 reads YYNGEE. The V segment lost 0 bases and the J segment 4 bases; nucleotides outside the gene matches: 5. This CDR3 has 15 residues. CDR3 sequence: CASSVGILAGETQYF. The CDR3 DNA sequence: TGTGCCAGCAGCGTAGGAATCCTAGCGGGAGAGACCCAGTACTTC.

V and J are TRBV9 and TRBJ2-3, with 12 bases identical to TRBD2. The CDR3 sequence is 19 residues long. The V gene end was trimmed by 0 bases and the J gene end by 0 bases; junction bases not matched to a gene: 8. Germline V gene sequence: CDR1 SGDLS, CDR2 YYNGEE. CDR3 nucleotides: TGTGCCAGCAGCGTAGACCCTAGCGGGAGGGCTGGCAGCACAGATACGCAGTATTTT. It specifies CASSVDPSGRAGSTDTQYF.

The chain is built from TRBV7-3 and TRBJ2-2, with D perhaps TRBD1 or TRBD2 (5 bases each). This CDR3 has 14 amino acids. The germline CDR1 and CDR2 sequences are SGHTA and FQGTGA. Trimming removed 5 bases at V and 2 bases at J, with 9 bases between. The CDR3 DNA is TGTGCCAGCAGCCGGGACCTTAACACCGGGGAGCTGTTTTTT. Translating gives CASSRDLNTGELFF. Complete variable domain (other parts from reference TRBV7-3 and TRBJ2-2): GAGVSQTPSNKVTEKGKYVELRCDPISGHTALYWYRQSLGQGPEFLIYFQGTGAADDSGLPNDRFFAVRPEGSVSTLKIQRTERGDSAVYLCASSRDLNTGELFFGEGSRLTVL.

The chain has TRBV28 and TRBJ2-7; TRBD2 is a possible D gene (6 bases). CDR3 length: 14 amino acids. V dropped 2 bases and J dropped 4 bases, with 12 bases sitting between them. Germline V gene lookup returns CDR1 MDHEN and CDR2 SYDVKM. The CDR3 spells CASSLGGSTYEQYF. The CDR3 DNA follows: TGTGCCAGCAGTTTAGGAGGGAGTACATACGAGCAGTACTTC.

This clone has just a few counts. This sequence joins TRBV5-4 and TRBJ1-1; possible D gene TRBD1, 5 bases. Looked up from germline, CDR1 is SGHNT and CDR2 is YYREEE (reference sequence). The CDR3 consists of 15 residues. Trimming shortened V by 0 bases and J by 3 bases, and 12 bases separated the two germline ends. This CDR3 reads CASSLGSWGDTEAFF. The DNA for the CDR3 is TGTGCCAGCAGCTTGGGTTCGTGGGGGGACACTGAAGCTTTCTTT.

The chain uses TRBV28 and TRBJ1-3, with 8 bases identical to TRBD1. Germline trimming cut 6 bases from V and 4 bases from J; bases unmatched to any gene: 5. Germline V CDR1 and CDR2: MDHEN, SYDVKM. This CDR3 region has 14 residues. DNA of the CDR3: TGTGCCAGCAGGTGGACAGGGTCAGGAAACACCATATATTTT. This gives the protein CASRWTGSGNTIYF.

This clone has just a few counts. The chain combines TRBV19 with TRBJ2-7; 12 nucleotides align to TRBD2. Germline V lookup: CDR1 LNHDA, CDR2 SQIVND (reference sequence). The CDR3 totals 19 residues. The trim removed 5 bases at V and 3 bases at J, leaving 17 bases unmatched. CDR3 in amino acids: CASSWTPTSGRGGSYEQYF. The CDR3 DNA reads as TGTGCCAGTAGTTGGACCCCGACTAGCGGGAGAGGGGGGAGCTACGAGCAGTACTTC.

This chain joins TRBV5-4 and TRBJ2-1, with 8 bases aligning to TRBD2. Germline values: CDR1 SGHNT, CDR2 YYREEE (reference sequence). The CDR3 is made up of 20 amino acids. The J segment lost 4 bases and the V segment lost 0 bases, leaving 18 bases of the junction unmatched. CDR3 region: CASSLDGYGELAGAYNEQFF. For the CDR3, the DNA is TGTGCCAGCAGCTTGGACGGGTATGGGGAGCTAGCGGGCGCTTACAATGAGCAGTTCTTC.

This clone was recorded only once. The chain is built from TRBV18 and TRBJ1-5, with 8 bases matching TRBD1. With 1 base clipped from V and 6 bases from J, the junction kept 2 bases outside the gene matches. Germline CDR1 and CDR2: KGHSH and LQKENI. The CDR3 spans 14 residues. CDR3 bases: TGTGCCAGCTCACCACTCCAGGGGGCTCAGCCCCAGCATTTT. Residues: CASSPLQGAQPQHF. The whole variable domain, filled in from reference TRBV18 and TRBJ1-5, reads NAGVMQNPRHLVRRRGQEARLRCSPMKGHSHVYWYRQLPEEGLKFMVYLQKENIIDESGMPKERFSAEFPKEGPSILRIQQVVRGDSAAYFCASSPLQGAQPQHFGDGTRLSIL.

The count of this clone is one. The chain employs TRBV7-3 and TRBJ2-7; D is unclear. The CDR3 extends over 16 amino acids. V dropped 5 bases and J dropped 0 bases, with 17 bases sitting between them. Germline V gene lookup returns CDR1 SGHTA and CDR2 FQGTGA. The CDR3, as DNA: TGTGCCAGCAGCCCGGAACCCACCCTTAGCTCCTACGAGCAGTACTTC. Translating gives CASSPEPTLSSYEQYF.

The genes are TRBV29-1 and TRBJ2-2; no clear D. V was clipped by 4 bases and J by 5 bases, with 14 bases between them. The CDR3 is 14 amino acids. CDR1 SQVTM and CDR2 ANQGSEA come from the germline V gene. CDR3 nucleotides: TGCAGCGTTGTAGAGACCCTTAAGACCGGGGAGCTGTTTTTT. Its translation is CSVVETLKTGELFF.

CDR3 loop: CASSSPGRVIDEQYF. CDR3 coding DNA: TGTGCCAGCAGCTCGCCGGGAAGGGTCATCGACGAGCAGTACTTC. The chain recombines TRBV7-3 with TRBJ2-7, with D maybe TRBD2 (5 bases). CDR1 SGHTA and CDR2 FQGTGA come from the germline V gene. The V end was cut by 4 bases, the J end by 5 bases, with 18 bases between. This CDR3 is 15 amino acids long. Supplemented by reference TRBV7-3 and TRBJ2-7, the full variable domain reads GAGVSQTPSNKVTEKGKYVELRCDPISGHTALYWYRQSLGQGPEFLIYFQGTGAADDSGLPNDRFFAVRPEGSVSTLKIQRTERGDSAVYLCASSSPGRVIDEQYFGPGTRLTVT.

This clone showed up just a few times. This chain links TRBV19 with TRBJ2-6; no reliable D call. Germline CDR1 reads LNHDA; CDR2 reads SQIVND (reference sequence). Trimming removed 4 bases from V and 2 bases from J, with 6 bases in between. The CDR3 has 14 amino acids. In DNA, the CDR3 is TGTGCCAGTAGTAGGGGAACTGGGGCCAACGTCCTGACTTTC. It translates to CASSRGTGANVLTF.

The chain couples TRBV6-4 to TRBJ1-1; D is unresolved. The CDR3 has 13 amino acids. Trimming took off 6 bases at V and 3 bases at J, with 11 bases between the two ends. Germline values: CDR1 MRHNA, CDR2 SNTAGT. CDR3 coding DNA: TGTGCCAGCAGCACCGGACGGCACACTGAAGCTTTCTTT. Protein: CASSTGRHTEAFF.

In the case of this clone: Other DNA sequences of this sample code for an identical CDR3. The J gene is TRBJ1-1, the V gene TRBV5-6; D remains unclear. Germline lookup yields CDR1 SGHDT and CDR2 YYEEEE. Trimming cost V 1 base and J 1 base, with 5 bases left between them. The CDR3 spans 13 residues. CDR3 DNA: TGTGCCAGCAGCTTGTTGGGGAACACTGAAGCTTTCTTT. Amino acids: CASSLLGNTEAFF.

This chain connects TRBV7-9 to TRBJ2-7; D possibly corresponds to TRBD1 (6 bases). Trimming pared 3 bases from V and 6 bases from J, leaving 9 bases between. The CDR3 spans 12 residues. CDR1 and CDR2 (germline): SEHNR, FQNEAQ (reference sequence). CDR3 residues: CASSFQTGEQYF. CDR3 DNA: TGTGCCAGCAGCTTCCAGACAGGCGAGCAGTACTTC.

The gene calls are TRBV5-1 and TRBJ2-7, with TRBD1 identical over 11 bases. The CDR3 consists of 15 residues. Per the germline V gene, CDR1 is SGHRS and CDR2 is YFSETQ. With 4 bases clipped from V and 1 base from J, the junction kept 4 bases outside the gene matches. CDR3 sequence: CASSPGQGGSYEQYF. The CDR3, as DNA: TGCGCCAGCAGCCCGGGACAGGGGGGATCCTACGAGCAGTACTTC.

The chain employs TRBV7-2 and TRBJ2-7; TRBD2 aligns across 12 bases. This CDR3 spans 15 amino acids. Germline V gene lookup returns CDR1 SGHTA and CDR2 FQGNSA. J was trimmed by 4 bases and V by 5 bases; bases with no gene match: 6. For the CDR3, the DNA is TGTGCCAGCAGCCAGACCCTAGCGGGAGGGTACGAGCAGTACTTC. Translated: CASSQTLAGGYEQYF.

This chain uses TRBV6-5 with TRBJ2-6, with D possibly being TRBD2 (6 bases). The V end lost 4 bases, the J end lost 4 bases, and 14 bases lay between the germline ends. The CDR3 sequence is 16 residues long. Looked up from germline, CDR1 is MNHEY and CDR2 is SVGAGI. DNA of the CDR3: TGTGCCAGCAGTTCCGGGGGAGCTCTGGGGGCCAACGTCCTGACTTTC. Its protein product is CASSSGGALGANVLTF.

CDR3: CAWNHRRGYGYTF. The CDR3 bases are TGTGCCTGGAACCATCGGAGGGGCTATGGCTACACCTTC. The chain joins TRBV30 to TRBJ1-2; D might be TRBD1 (5 bases). V lost 4 bases, J lost 4 bases, and 13 bases lay in between. This CDR3 is built from 13 residues. CDR1 and CDR2 from the germline V gene are GTSNPN and SVGIG (reference sequence). Complete variable domain (other parts from reference TRBV30 and TRBJ1-2): SQTIHQWPATLVQPVGSPLSLECTVEGTSNPNLYWYRQAAGRGLQLLFYSVGIGQISSEVPQNLSASRPQDRQFILSSKKLLLSDSGFYLCAWNHRRGYGYTFGSGTRLTVV.